Below, 16 T cell receptor beta chains from the same sample are listed, as sequenced in a study of T cell responses to AZD1222 COVID-19 vaccine. Only in-frame clones appear in the TCRdb table, and some are missing; sequencing was by immunoSEQ multiplex PCR. The sample shows approximately 140,000 clones, around 90% of them seen only once. The sequences come from peripheral blood, collected on day 0 of AZD1222 vaccination. These receptors were taken from an adult in good health.

This clone was counted a single time. The rearrangement uses TRBV7-6 and TRBJ2-1; 7 positions agree with TRBD2. The V segment lost 5 bases and the J segment 0 bases; nucleotides outside the gene matches: 10. The germline V gene has CDR1 SGHVS and CDR2 FNYEAQ. CDR3 size: 17 residues. The CDR3 DNA sequence: TGTGCCAGCAGCCCAAGTCTAGCGGAGGTCTCCTACAATGAGCAGTTCTTC. It specifies CASSPSLAEVSYNEQFF.

This clone was detected only once. The chain uses TRBV24-1 and TRBJ2-7; no firm D call. V dropped 4 bases and J dropped 6 bases, with 9 bases sitting between them. Germline CDR1 and CDR2: KGHDR and SFDVKD. CDR3 size: 12 residues. The CDR3 spells CATSDKTVEQYF. CDR3 sequence (DNA): TGTGCCACCAGTGACAAAACAGTCGAGCAGTACTTC.

The J gene is TRBJ2-3, the V gene TRBV6-5; TRBD1 matches 7 bases. From germline, CDR1 is MNHEY and CDR2 SVGAGI. The CDR3 extends over 12 amino acids. Trimming took 1 base from V and 10 from J; bases not matched to a gene: 2. The CDR3 reads CASSYLGTAQYF. The CDR3 DNA is TGTGCCAGCAGTTACTTAGGGACAGCGCAGTATTTT.

The chain recombines TRBV19 with TRBJ1-5, with D tentatively TRBD1 (6 bases). V was cut by 10 bases and J by 0 bases, with 16 bases left in between. The CDR3 has 15 amino acids. Germline-derived CDR1 and CDR2 are LNHDA and SQIVND (reference sequence). In DNA, the CDR3 is TGTGCCACCAGGACAGAACAGTATAGCAATCAGCCCCAGCATTTT. This codes for CATRTEQYSNQPQHF.

This rearrangement joins TRBV9 to TRBJ1-2; possible D gene TRBD1, 5 bases. The CDR3 has 13 residues. Looked up from germline, CDR1 is SGDLS and CDR2 is YYNGEE. Trimming stripped 2 bases from V and 6 bases from J, with 11 bases between. DNA for the CDR3: TGTGCCAGCAGCGTGAGGGGCAGGGATGGCTACACCTTC. This sequence encodes CASSVRGRDGYTF.

V gene TRBV4-3 combines with J gene TRBJ2-5; 10 nucleotides match TRBD1. The V gene end was trimmed by 1 base and the J gene end by 5 bases; junction bases not matched to a gene: 7. Per the germline V gene, CDR1 is LGHNA and CDR2 is YSLEER. The CDR3 contains 16 residues. The DNA of the CDR3 is TGCGCCAGCAGCCAAGTCCAGACAGGGGGCTGGGAGACCCAGTACTTC. It translates to CASSQVQTGGWETQYF.

The rearrangement uses TRBV7-9 and TRBJ1-1; D gene uncertain. Trimming left V 7 bases short and J 2 bases short, with 14 bases between. This CDR3 region has 14 residues. Germline CDR1 reads SEHNR; CDR2 reads FQNEAQ (reference sequence). The CDR3 bases are TGTGCCAGCACCATATCAAAGGGAAACACTGAAGCTTTCTTT. Its translation is CASTISKGNTEAFF.

This clone was observed a handful of times. The chain combines TRBV3-1 (or the pseudogene TRBV3-2) with TRBJ2-7, with D perhaps matching TRBD1 (6 bases). This CDR3 contains 15 residues. Germline V gene sequence: CDR1 LGHDT, CDR2 YNNKEL (reference sequence). The V gene lost 0 bases and the J gene lost 3 bases, with 12 bases spanning the gap. Here the CDR3 reads CASSQEAGVFYEQYF. CDR3 DNA: TGTGCCAGCAGCCAAGAGGCAGGGGTTTTCTACGAGCAGTACTTC.

V is TRBV19 and J is TRBJ1-5; D is unresolved. Per the germline V gene, CDR1 is LNHDA and CDR2 is SQIVND (reference sequence). The CDR3 totals 15 residues. Trimming took off 9 bases at V and 0 bases at J, with 15 bases between the two ends. In DNA, the CDR3 is TGTGCCAGCGAATGGCAACGGGATAGCAATCAGCCCCAGCATTTT. This codes for CASEWQRDSNQPQHF.

V is TRBV13 and J is TRBJ1-2; maybe TRBD1 (6 bases). Per germline, CDR1 PRHDT and CDR2 FYEKMQ (reference sequence). CDR3 length: 13 residues. Trimming shortened V by 8 bases and J by 1 base, and 11 bases separated the two germline ends. The CDR3 DNA reads as TGTGCCAGCCGGGACACTGATAACTATGGCTACACCTTC. It translates to CASRDTDNYGYTF. Variable domain in full (rest from reference TRBV13 and TRBJ1-2): AAGVIQSPRHLIKEKRETATLKCYPIPRHDTVYWYQQGPGQDPQFLISFYEKMQSDKGSIPDRFSAQQFSDYHSELNMSSLELGDSALYFCASRDTDNYGYTFGSGTRLTVV.

There are a few counts of this clone. The V call is TRBV18, the J call TRBJ2-5; 8 positions match TRBD1. Per germline, CDR1 KGHSH and CDR2 LQKENI. Trimming at V came to 5 bases and at J to 2 bases, leaving 10 bases not matched to a gene. The CDR3 has 16 residues. In DNA, the CDR3 is TGTGCCAGCTCATCGACTAAGGACAGGGTACAAGAGACCCAGTACTTC. Protein sequence: CASSSTKDRVQETQYF. Based on the CDR3 plus reference TRBV18 and TRBJ2-5, the full variable domain is NAGVMQNPRHLVRRRGQEARLRCSPMKGHSHVYWYRQLPEEGLKFMVYLQKENIIDESGMPKERFSAEFPKEGPSILRIQQVVRGDSAAYFCASSSTKDRVQETQYFGPGTRLLVL.

This chain links TRBV4-3 with TRBJ2-2, with D perhaps matching TRBD2 (6 bases). Germline assignment: CDR1 LGHNA and CDR2 YSLEER. The CDR3 consists of 14 residues. The V and J ends lost 1 base and 3 bases respectively, with 6 bases between them. The CDR3 DNA follows: TGCGCCAGCAGCCAAGGGGGGGACACCGGGGAGCTGTTTTTT. Residues: CASSQGGDTGELFF.

J is TRBJ1-1 and V is TRBV19; perhaps TRBD1 as D (5 bases). Germline V gene data show CDR1 as LNHDA and CDR2 as SQIVND (reference sequence). Trimming removed 6 bases at V and 1 base at J, with 9 bases between. The length of the CDR3 is 13 residues. In nucleotides, the CDR3 is TGTGCCAGTAGCTCGGGGCAGAACACTGAAGCTTTCTTT. This encodes CASSSGQNTEAFF.

This chain uses TRBV28 with TRBJ1-1; D may be TRBD1 (6 bases). From germline, CDR1 is MDHEN and CDR2 SYDVKM. The CDR3 covers 11 residues. V lost 10 bases to trimming and J lost 11 bases, with 17 bases between them. CDR3 protein: CATQPGVAAFF. The CDR3 nucleotides read TGTGCCACCCAACCAGGGGTTGCTGCTTTCTTT.

CDR3 DNA sequence: TGCGCCAGCAGCCACGATCTTGGGACAGGGAACTATGGCTACACCTTC. Amino acid sequence: CASSHDLGTGNYGYTF. The V call is TRBV4-3, the J call TRBJ1-2, with 9 bases lining up with TRBD1. J lost 2 bases, V lost 3 bases, and 7 bases had no gene match. Germline CDR1 and CDR2: LGHNA and YSLEER. CDR3 size: 16 residues.

This chain connects TRBV11-3 to TRBJ1-6; D gene unclear. Trimming pared 7 bases from V and 7 bases from J, leaving 8 bases between. From germline, CDR1 is SGHNT and CDR2 YENEEA. There are 12 residues in the CDR3. The CDR3 nucleotides read TGTGCCAGCACCCATGGGAATTCACCCCTCCACTTT. Protein sequence: CASTHGNSPLHF.